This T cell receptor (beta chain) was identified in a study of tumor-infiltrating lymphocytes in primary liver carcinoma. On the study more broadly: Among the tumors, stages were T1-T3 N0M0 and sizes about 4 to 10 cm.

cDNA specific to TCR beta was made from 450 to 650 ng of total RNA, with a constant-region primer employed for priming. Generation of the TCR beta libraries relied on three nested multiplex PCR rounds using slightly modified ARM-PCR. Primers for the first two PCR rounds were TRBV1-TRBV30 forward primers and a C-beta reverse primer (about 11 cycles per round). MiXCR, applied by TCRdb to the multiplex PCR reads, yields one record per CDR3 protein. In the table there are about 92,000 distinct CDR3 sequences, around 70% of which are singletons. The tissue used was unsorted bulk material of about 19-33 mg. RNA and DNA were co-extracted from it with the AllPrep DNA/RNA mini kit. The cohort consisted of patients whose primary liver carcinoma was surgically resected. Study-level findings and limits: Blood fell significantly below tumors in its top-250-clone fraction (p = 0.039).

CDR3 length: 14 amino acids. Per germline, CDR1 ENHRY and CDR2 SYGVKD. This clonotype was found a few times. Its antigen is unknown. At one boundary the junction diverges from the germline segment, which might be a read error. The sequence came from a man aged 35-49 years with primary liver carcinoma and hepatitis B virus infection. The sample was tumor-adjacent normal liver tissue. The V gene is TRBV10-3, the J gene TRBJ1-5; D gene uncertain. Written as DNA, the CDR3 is TGTGCCATCAGCCCCCTTCATAGCAATCAGCCCCGGCATTTT. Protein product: CAISPLHSNQPRHF.